This T cell receptor (beta chain) was sequenced for a study of blood T cell repertoires in COVID-19. Background on the study: PBMCs, B-cell-depleted T cells, or T cells provided the cDNA or gDNA that made up the material.

This clone occurred a few times. How the authors handled the data: Reference gene primer amplification gave nucleated cell count estimates. Sequencing used immunoSEQ multiplex PCR; TCRdb keeps in-frame clones, though not all of them. Clonal size and the V and J genes are those of that table, whereas D and trimming came from the DNA. The sample contains tens of thousands of clones, 86% of which appear only once. Sequencing input: peripheral blood. The TCR sequence derives from a man aged 25-45 years with acute or convalescent COVID-19.

The CDR3 DNA is TGTGCCAGCAGTTATTACAGGACCAGCGATGAGCAGTTCTTC. This codes for CASSYYRTSDEQFF. The chain has TRBV6-5 and TRBJ2-1, with D perhaps TRBD1 (5 bases). Trimming cost V 3 bases and J 8 bases, with 14 bases left between them. This CDR3 spans 14 amino acids. The germline gives CDR1 MNHEY, CDR2 SVGAGI.